One and the same sample provided the 8 T cell receptor beta chains below, sequenced in a study of Tregs in tolerant kidney transplant recipients. Generated by immunoSEQ multiplex PCR, the TCRdb table keeps only in-frame clones and is missing some. The top ten hold about 0.34% of the sample, which has 75,000 to 85,000 clones, under 95% seen once. The source material was Tregs from blood, sampled before the transplant. These receptors originate from a human donor who received a combined kidney and bone marrow transplant.

V usage is TRBV5-6 and J usage is TRBJ1-1; 7 positions agree with TRBD1. V was clipped by 0 bases and J by 4 bases; unmatched bases: 9. The CDR3 sequence is 16 residues long. Germline CDR1 and CDR2: SGHDT and YYEEEE. CDR3 nucleotides: TGTGCCAGCAGCTTGGAGGGGGCCCGGGGGATCACTGAAGCTTTCTTT. Its protein product is CASSLEGARGITEAFF.

The chain combines TRBV27 with TRBJ2-2; the match to TRBD1 covers 11 bases. CDR3 length equals 14 residues. Trimming removed 5 bases from V and 7 bases from J; junction bases left unmatched: 3. Germline lookup yields CDR1 MNHEY and CDR2 SMNVEV (reference sequence). CDR3 sequence (DNA): TGTGCCAGCAGTACCGGGACAGGGGGCGGGGAGCTGTTTTTT. This codes for CASSTGTGGGELFF.

The chain is built from TRBV7-7 and TRBJ2-3; D is undetermined. This CDR3 has 13 residues. With 5 bases removed from V and 6 bases from J, the gap between germline ends came to 12 bases. The V gene's germline CDR1 is SSHAT and CDR2 FNYEAQ (reference sequence). CDR3 in amino acids: CASSIRPSDTQYF. The CDR3 nucleotides read TGTGCCAGCAGCATCCGGCCGTCCGATACGCAGTATTTT. The whole variable domain, remainder taken from reference TRBV7-7 and TRBJ2-3, is GAGVSQSPRYKVTKRGQDVTLRCDPISSHATLYWYQQALGQGPEFLTYFNYEAQPDKSGLPSDRFSAERPEGSISTLTIQRTEQRDSAMYRCASSIRPSDTQYFGPGTRLTVL.

This chain connects TRBV19 to TRBJ2-5; the D gene is possibly TRBD2 (6 bases). The CDR3 covers 14 residues. With 7 bases removed from V and 2 bases from J, the gap between germline ends came to 14 bases. CDR1 is LNHDA and CDR2 is SQIVND in the germline V gene (reference sequence). CDR3 nucleotide sequence: TGTGCCAGTACCCCGCGGGGCTGGCAAGAGACCCAGTACTTC. It encodes CASTPRGWQETQYF.

The chain couples TRBV5-6 to TRBJ1-1; no definite D call. The V end was cut by 2 bases, the J end by 0 bases, with 11 bases between. Germline CDR1 reads SGHDT; CDR2 reads YYEEEE. The CDR3 runs to 15 residues. The CDR3 is CASSFYYSVNTEAFF. Written as DNA, the CDR3 is TGTGCCAGCAGCTTCTATTACAGCGTGAACACTGAAGCTTTCTTT.

This chain connects TRBV4-1 to TRBJ2-1; 16 bases agree with TRBD2. In germline, CDR1 is MGHRA, CDR2 YSYEKL. The CDR3 loop spans 18 amino acids. The V gene end was trimmed by 0 bases and the J gene end by 7 bases; junction bases not matched to a gene: 6. The CDR3 nucleotides are TGCGCCAGCAGCCAAGATGGGACTAGCGGGAGGGCCAGGAATGAGCAGTTCTTC. Amino acid sequence: CASSQDGTSGRARNEQFF.

The V call is TRBV5-1, the J call TRBJ2-5; TRBD1 matches at 9 bases. V was pared by 6 bases and J by 2 bases, with 8 bases of the junction left unmatched. The germline V gene encodes CDR1 SGHRS and CDR2 YFSETQ. The length of the CDR3 is 15 residues. Here the CDR3 DNA reads TGCGCCAGCACCATCACTGACAGGGGGCAAGAGACCCAGTACTTC. It is translated as CASTITDRGQETQYF.

The rearrangement uses TRBV5-1 and TRBJ2-7; 9 bases align to TRBD1. There are 15 residues in the CDR3. J lost 3 bases, V lost 0 bases, and 4 bases had no gene match. The germline V gene has CDR1 SGHRS and CDR2 YFSETQ. Written as DNA, the CDR3 is TGCGCCAGCAGCTTGGTGCCGGGACAGGGCTACGAGCAGTACTTC. This gives the protein CASSLVPGQGYEQYF.